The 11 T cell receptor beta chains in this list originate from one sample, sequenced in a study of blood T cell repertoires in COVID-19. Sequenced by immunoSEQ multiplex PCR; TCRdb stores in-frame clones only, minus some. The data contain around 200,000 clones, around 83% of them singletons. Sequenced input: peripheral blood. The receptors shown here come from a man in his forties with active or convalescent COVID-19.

CDR3 sequence (DNA): TGTGCAAGTCGCTTAGGCCCCCCGTTGGGCGGGGACAGGGGGTTCTTAGGTTCGACAGATACGCAGTATTTT. Translating it yields CASRLGPPLGGDRGFLGSTDTQYF. The chain uses TRBV12-2 and TRBJ2-3; TRBD1 is taken as the D call from the table, unchecked against the DNA. TRBV12-2 is labeled a pseudogene. This CDR3 contains 24 residues.

The CDR3 nucleotides read TGTGCCAGCAGTCCTCTAGCGCAAAAGGGGACCGGGGAGCTGTTTTTT. Translated: CASSPLAQKGTGELFF. V is TRBV27 and J is TRBJ2-2; possibly TRBD2 for D (6 bases). Germline lookup yields CDR1 MNHEY and CDR2 SMNVEV (reference sequence). This CDR3 has 16 amino acids. V was clipped by 5 bases and J by 5 bases, with 18 bases between them.

The CDR3 loop is CASSEQGAGGYTF. CDR3 DNA: TGTGCCAGCAGTGAACAGGGGGCGGGCGGCTACACCTTC. V usage is TRBV27 and J usage is TRBJ1-2; TRBD1 aligns across 9 bases. V lost 5 bases and J lost 8; bases outside the gene matches: 6. Germline lookup yields CDR1 MNHEY and CDR2 SMNVEV (reference sequence). The CDR3 is 13 residues long.

The CDR3 coding sequence is TGTGCCAGCCTTCCCTGGTGGCCTAGCAATCAGCCCCAGCATTTT. Its protein product is CASLPWWPSNQPQHF. The chain joins TRBV6-5 to TRBJ1-5, with D hard to call. V was shortened by 8 bases and J by 0 bases, with 14 bases between the two germline ends. The CDR3 length is 15 residues. The V gene's germline CDR1 is MNHEY and CDR2 SVGAGI.

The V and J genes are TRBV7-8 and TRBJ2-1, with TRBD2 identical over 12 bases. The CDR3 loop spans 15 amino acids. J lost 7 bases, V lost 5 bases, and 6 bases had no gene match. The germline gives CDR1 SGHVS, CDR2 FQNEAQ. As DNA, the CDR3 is TGTGCCAGCAGCAAGGGACTAGCGGGTCCGAATGAGCAGTTCTTC. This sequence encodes CASSKGLAGPNEQFF.

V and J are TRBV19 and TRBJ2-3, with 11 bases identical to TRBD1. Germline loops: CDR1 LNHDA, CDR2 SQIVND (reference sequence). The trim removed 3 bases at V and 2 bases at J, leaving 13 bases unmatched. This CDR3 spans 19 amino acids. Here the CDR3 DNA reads TGTGCCAGTAGTATTTACGGGACAGGGGGTACACGTTCCACAGATACGCAGTATTTT. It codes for CASSIYGTGGTRSTDTQYF.

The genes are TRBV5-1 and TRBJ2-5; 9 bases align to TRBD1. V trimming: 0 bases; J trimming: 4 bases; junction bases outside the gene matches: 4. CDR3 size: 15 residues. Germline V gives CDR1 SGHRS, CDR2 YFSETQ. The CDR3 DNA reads TGCGCCAGCAGCTTGGGGACAGGGGTGGGAGAGACCCAGTACTTC. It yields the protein CASSLGTGVGETQYF.

The CDR3 DNA follows: TGTGCCAGCAGCCCCGGGACAGACTACAATGAGCAGTTCTTC. Translated: CASSPGTDYNEQFF. The chain links TRBV11-3 to TRBJ2-1; 7 bases fit TRBD1. Looked up from germline, CDR1 is SGHNT and CDR2 is YENEEA. Trimming took 5 bases from V and 3 from J; bases not matched to a gene: 4. This CDR3 spans 14 amino acids. The full variable domain, rest sourced from reference TRBV11-3 and TRBJ2-1, is EAGVVQSPRYKIIEKKQPVAFWCNPISGHNTLYWYLQNLGQGPELLIRYENEEAVDDSQLPKDRFSAERLKGVDSTLKIQPAELGDSAVYLCASSPGTDYNEQFFGPGTRLTVL.

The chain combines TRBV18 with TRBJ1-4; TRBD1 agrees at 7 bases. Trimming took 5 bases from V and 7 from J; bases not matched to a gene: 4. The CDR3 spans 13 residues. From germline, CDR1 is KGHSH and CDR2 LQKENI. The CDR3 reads CASSRGQVEKLFF. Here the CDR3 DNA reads TGTGCCAGCTCAAGGGGGCAGGTTGAAAAACTGTTTTTT.

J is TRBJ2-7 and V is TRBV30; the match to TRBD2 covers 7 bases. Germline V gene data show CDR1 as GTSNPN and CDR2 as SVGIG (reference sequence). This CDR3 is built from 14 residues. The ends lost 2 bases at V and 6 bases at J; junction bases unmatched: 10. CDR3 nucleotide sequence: TGTGCCTGGAGTAGCCAGCGGGGTCTCTCCGAGCAGTACTTC. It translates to CAWSSQRGLSEQYF.

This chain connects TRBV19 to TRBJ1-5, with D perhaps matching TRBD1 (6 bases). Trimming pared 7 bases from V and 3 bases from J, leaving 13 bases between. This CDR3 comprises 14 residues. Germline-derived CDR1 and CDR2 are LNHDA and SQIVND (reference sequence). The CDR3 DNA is TGTGCCAGTAACCGAGGACAGACCAATCAGCCCCAGCATTTT. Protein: CASNRGQTNQPQHF.